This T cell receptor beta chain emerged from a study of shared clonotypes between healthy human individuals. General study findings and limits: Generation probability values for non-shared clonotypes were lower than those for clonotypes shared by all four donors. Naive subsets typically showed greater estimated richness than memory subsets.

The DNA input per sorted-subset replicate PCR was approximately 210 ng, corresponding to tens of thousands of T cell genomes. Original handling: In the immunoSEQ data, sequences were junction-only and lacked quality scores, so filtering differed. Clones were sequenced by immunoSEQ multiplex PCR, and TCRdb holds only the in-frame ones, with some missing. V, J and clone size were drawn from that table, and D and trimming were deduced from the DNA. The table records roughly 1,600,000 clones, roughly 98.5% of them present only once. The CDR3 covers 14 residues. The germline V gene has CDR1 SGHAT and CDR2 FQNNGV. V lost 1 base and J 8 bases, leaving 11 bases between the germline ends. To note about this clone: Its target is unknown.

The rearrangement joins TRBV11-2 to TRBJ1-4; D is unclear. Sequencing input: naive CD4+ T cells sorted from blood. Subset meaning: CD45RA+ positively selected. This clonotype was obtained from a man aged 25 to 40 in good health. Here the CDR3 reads CASSLGVSGEKLFF. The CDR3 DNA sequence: TGTGCCAGCAGCTTAGGTGTTTCTGGGGAAAAACTGTTTTTT.